The 24 T cell receptor beta chains reported below all come from one sample, sequenced in a study of CD8 T cells in ankylosing spondylitis. TCRdb analysed the 5' RACE reads with MiXCR anew, one entry per CDR3 protein. The top ten hold around 12% of the sample, which has some 130,000 distinct CDR3 sequences, around 6.6% seen once. The sample was blood, either unsorted or a sorted T cell fraction (not recorded which). These receptors came from a female donor with ankylosing spondylitis or in good health (not recorded which).

There are many counts of this clonotype. The rearrangement joins TRBV3-1 to TRBJ2-1; tentatively, D is TRBD1 or TRBD2 (6 bases each). With 8 bases removed from V and 4 bases from J, the gap between germline ends came to 15 bases. The CDR3 runs 14 residues. CDR1 LGHDT and CDR2 YNNKEL come from the germline V gene (reference sequence). The CDR3 sequence is CASGDGGKYNEQFF. CDR3 coding DNA: TGTGCCAGCGGAGACGGGGGCAAATACAATGAGCAGTTCTTC.

This clonotype was seen at least ten times. The chain uses TRBV6-2 or TRBV6-3 and TRBJ1-1; D is ambiguous. This CDR3 has 11 residues. Germline assignment: CDR1 MNHEY and CDR2 SVGEGT. V lost 6 bases, J lost 4 bases, and 6 bases lay in between. CDR3 loop: CASRHTTEAFF. The CDR3 nucleotides are TGTGCCAGCAGACACACCACTGAAGCTTTCTTT.

The table lists this clonotype with many counts. The chain recombines TRBV3-1 with TRBJ2-7, with unresolved D. The CDR3 totals 15 residues. The V gene lost 4 bases and the J gene lost 0 bases, with 13 bases spanning the gap. Per germline, CDR1 LGHDT and CDR2 YNNKEL (reference sequence). The CDR3 region is CASSPRGRSSYEQYF. The CDR3 DNA is TGTGCCAGCAGCCCTCGTGGACGGAGCTCCTACGAGCAGTACTTC.

This clonotype was found many times. This rearrangement joins TRBV12-3 or TRBV12-4 to TRBJ1-4, with unresolved D. Trimming removed 2 bases from V and 10 bases from J, with 11 bases in between. The CDR3 is 13 residues long. CDR3 loop: CASSLLEVGKLFF. CDR3 sequence (DNA): TGTGCCAGCAGTTTACTGGAGGTCGGAAAACTGTTTTTT.

This clonotype was counted many times. J is TRBJ2-4 and V is TRBV12-5; 9 nucleotides agree with TRBD1. With V trimmed by 6 bases and J by 5 bases, 11 bases remained unmatched. CDR1 is LGHNT, CDR2 FRNRAP, per germline. CDR3 size: 16 residues. The CDR3 DNA follows: TGTGCTAGTGGGGGGGGACAGGGACAATTGGAAAACATTCAGTACTTC. It is translated as CASGGGQGQLENIQYF.

Ten or more counts support this clonotype. This rearrangement joins TRBV28 to TRBJ2-7; TRBD1 is a possible D gene (6 bases). Germline assignment: CDR1 MDHEN and CDR2 SYDVKM. This CDR3 comprises 11 residues. V was trimmed by 11 bases and J by 3 bases, leaving 11 bases between them. CDR3 sequence reads: CASRQDYEQYF. Here the CDR3 DNA reads TGTGCCTCTCGACAGGACTACGAGCAGTACTTC.

This clonotype was detected ten times or more. V is TRBV20-1 and J is TRBJ2-1; D is unclear. V was shortened by 6 bases and J by 8 bases, with 14 bases between the two germline ends. Germline CDR1 DFQATT, CDR2 SNEGSKA (reference sequence). The CDR3 extends over 12 amino acids. As DNA, the CDR3 is TGCAGTGCCCCGGATCTTTTGGATGAGCAGTTCTTC. This codes for CSAPDLLDEQFF.

The J gene is TRBJ1-2, the V gene TRBV18, with 7 bases that match TRBD1. V gave up 2 bases and J gave up 6 bases; unmatched junction bases: 3. Per germline, CDR1 KGHSH and CDR2 LQKENI. The CDR3 runs to 13 residues. DNA for the CDR3: TGTGCCAGCTCACCAAGAGGGGGCGATGGCTACACCTTC. Amino acids: CASSPRGGDGYTF.

The chain uses TRBV7-8 and TRBJ2-7; D is possibly TRBD2 (5 bases). Germline CDR1 reads SGHVS; CDR2 reads FQNEAQ. V was cut by 5 bases and J by 9 bases, with 17 bases left in between. The CDR3 is 13 amino acids. CDR3 DNA: TGTGCCAGCAGCCGGGGATCCTGGCTGGGGCAGTACTTC. It yields the protein CASSRGSWLGQYF. Using reference TRBV7-8 and TRBJ2-7 for the parts outside the CDR3, the full variable domain is GAGVSQSPRYKVAKRGQDVALRCDPISGHVSLFWYQQALGQGPEFLTYFQNEAQLDKSGLPSDRFFAERPEGSVSTLKIQRTQQEDSAVYLCASSRGSWLGQYFGPGTRLTVT.

This clonotype was detected ten times or more. The chain uses TRBV29-1 and TRBJ2-5; 11 nucleotides agree with TRBD2. The germline V gene has CDR1 SQVTM and CDR2 ANQGSEA. V was clipped by 4 bases and J by 1 base; unmatched bases: 2. The CDR3 has 14 residues. The CDR3 DNA sequence: TGCAGCGTTGGACTAGCGGGGCCCCAAGAGACCCAGTACTTC. This codes for CSVGLAGPQETQYF.

This clonotype has a handful of counts. The V call is TRBV11-2, the J call TRBJ2-2; 9 bases agree with TRBD1. This CDR3 contains 16 residues. Per the germline V gene, CDR1 is SGHAT and CDR2 is FQNNGV. The V segment lost 5 bases and the J segment 1 base; nucleotides outside the gene matches: 5. CDR3 in amino acids: CASSPRTGVNTGELFF. CDR3 sequence (DNA): TGTGCCAGCAGCCCCCGGACAGGGGTGAACACCGGGGAGCTGTTTTTT.

This clonotype was seen at least ten times. The chain has TRBV5-1 and TRBJ2-5; 8 bases fit TRBD2. The CDR3 consists of 17 residues. The V gene end was trimmed by 0 bases and the J gene end by 0 bases; junction bases not matched to a gene: 7. Germline CDR1 SGHRS, CDR2 YFSETQ. CDR3 DNA sequence: TGCGCCAGCAGCTTGGGCCTAGCGGGTAGGCACCAAGAGACCCAGTACTTC. This translates into CASSLGLAGRHQETQYF.

The chain has TRBV5-1 and TRBJ2-5; 9 nucleotides align to TRBD1. The J segment lost 4 bases and the V segment lost 4 bases, leaving 5 bases of the junction unmatched. CDR3 length equals 14 residues. Per germline, CDR1 SGHRS and CDR2 YFSETQ. The CDR3 region has the DNA TGCGCCAGCAGCCTACAGGGGGCTCGAGAGACCCAGTACTTC. Its protein product is CASSLQGARETQYF. Complete variable domain (other parts from reference TRBV5-1 and TRBJ2-5): KAGVTQTPRYLIKTRGQQVTLSCSPISGHRSVSWYQQTPGQGLQFLFEYFSETQRNKGNFPGRFSGRQFSNSRSEMNVSTLELGDSALYLCASSLQGARETQYFGPGTRLLVL.

The sample holds many counts of this clonotype. The chain is built from TRBV12-3 or TRBV12-4 and TRBJ2-7; 8 positions agree with TRBD1. V shed 6 bases, J shed 6 bases, and the junction held 10 bases outside the gene matches. The CDR3 is 14 residues long. The CDR3 here is CASSRDRGIGEQYF. DNA of the CDR3: TGTGCCAGCAGCCGAGACAGGGGTATTGGCGAGCAGTACTTC.

The chain is built from TRBV20-1 and TRBJ2-1; D is undetermined. Germline CDR1 reads DFQATT; CDR2 reads SNEGSKA (reference sequence). The CDR3 consists of 14 residues. The germline V and J ends were trimmed by 0 bases and 2 bases, with 8 bases remaining between them. CDR3 sequence (DNA): TGCAGTGCTAGAGATCAGAACCCCTACAATGAGCAGTTCTTC. Protein sequence: CSARDQNPYNEQFF.

There are many counts of this clonotype. The chain uses TRBV4-2 and TRBJ2-7, with D possibly TRBD1 on 6 matching bases. This CDR3 is 14 amino acids long. Germline V gene lookup returns CDR1 LGHNA and CDR2 YNFKEQ. V was cut by 0 bases and J by 4 bases, with 10 bases left in between. The CDR3 coding sequence is TGTGCCAGCAGCCAAGAACAGGGCTTTTACGAGCAGTACTTC. Translated: CASSQEQGFYEQYF.

This clonotype was picked up many times. The chain is built from TRBV5-1 and TRBJ1-4; 12 bases are a match to TRBD1. After removal of 4 bases from V and 6 bases from J, the junction contained 10 bases not matched to a gene. The CDR3 spans 17 residues. The germline V gene encodes CDR1 SGHRS and CDR2 YFSETQ. The CDR3 nucleotides are TGCGCCAGCAGCGGCCGGGACAGGGGGCGAGAAGATGAAAAACTGTTTTTT. It is translated as CASSGRDRGREDEKLFF.

At least ten counts were recorded for this clonotype. DNA for the CDR3: TGTGCCAGCAGGTGGGAGACCCGTCGAAATGAGCAGTTCTTC. Protein sequence: CASRWETRRNEQFF. This chain joins TRBV2 and TRBJ2-1; a weak D match, TRBD2 (5 bases). The germline V gene encodes CDR1 SNHLY and CDR2 FYNNEI. This CDR3 is 14 amino acids long. With 6 bases removed from V and 7 bases from J, the gap between germline ends came to 16 bases.

This clonotype was seen repeatedly, ten times or more. The gene calls are TRBV6-1 and TRBJ2-3; 8 nucleotides line up with TRBD1. This CDR3 is built from 16 residues. V was pared by 5 bases and J by 3 bases, with 10 bases of the junction left unmatched. CDR1 and CDR2 (germline): MNHNS, SASEGT. CDR3 nucleotide sequence: TGTGCCAGCAGTCTTAACCAGGGGGCTAGAACAGATACGCAGTATTTT. It specifies CASSLNQGARTDTQYF.

This clonotype was found many times. J is TRBJ2-2 and V is TRBV6-5, with D unresolved. With 2 bases removed from V and 4 bases from J, the gap between germline ends came to 20 bases. This CDR3 is 18 amino acids long. The germline V gene has CDR1 MNHEY and CDR2 SVGAGI. The CDR3 DNA reads TGTGCCAGCAGTTACCGAAGAATTTCGGACCGCCCCACCGGGGAGCTGTTTTTT. Its translation is CASSYRRISDRPTGELFF.

This clonotype has a count of ten or more. The rearrangement uses TRBV7-2 and TRBJ2-3, with TRBD1 as a possible D gene (6 bases). The V gene lost 5 bases and the J gene lost 5 bases, with 20 bases spanning the gap. The CDR3 sequence is 16 residues long. CDR1 and CDR2 from the germline V gene are SGHTA and FQGNSA. CDR3 sequence reads: CASSRLGIKGEDTQYF. For the CDR3, the DNA is TGTGCCAGCAGCCGTTTGGGCATAAAGGGGGAAGATACGCAGTATTTT.

This clonotype was recorded at least ten times. The gene calls are TRBV12-3 or TRBV12-4 and TRBJ2-3; D possibly corresponds to TRBD1 (7 bases). Trimming shortened V by 6 bases and J by 4 bases, and 17 bases separated the two germline ends. The CDR3 contains 15 residues. This chain's CDR3 is CASSLRGAVADTQYF. The CDR3 DNA is TGTGCCAGCAGCCTCAGGGGGGCCGTCGCAGATACGCAGTATTTT.

This clonotype appeared many times. The chain employs TRBV27 and TRBJ2-1; 13 bases line up with TRBD2. The CDR3 sequence is 19 residues long. The V segment lost 0 bases and the J segment 6 bases; nucleotides outside the gene matches: 11. CDR1 and CDR2 from the germline V gene are MNHEY and SMNVEV (reference sequence). For the CDR3, the DNA is TGTGCCAGCAGTTTATCCGGACTAGCGGGGGAAATGGGGGGCAATGAGCAGTTCTTC. This gives the protein CASSLSGLAGEMGGNEQFF.

This clonotype was observed at least ten times. V usage is TRBV9 and J usage is TRBJ2-1; D uncertain. V lost 1 base and J lost 1, with 6 bases in between. The V gene's germline CDR1 is SGDLS and CDR2 YYNGEE. The CDR3 runs 14 residues. In DNA, the CDR3 is TGTGCCAGCAGCGTAACAAAGTCCTACAATGAGCAGTTCTTC. Translating gives CASSVTKSYNEQFF. The full variable domain, completed using reference TRBV9 and TRBJ2-1, is DSGVTQTPKHLITATGQRVTLRCSPRSGDLSVYWYQQSLDQGLQFLIQYYNGEERAKGNILERFSAQQFPDLHSELNLSSLELGDSALYFCASSVTKSYNEQFFGPGTRLTVL.